The 16 T cell receptor beta chains below come from one sample, sequenced in a study of cytomegalovirus exposure and HLA in healthy donors. PCR amplification relied on 60 Vbeta primers (plus 13 Jbeta primers). Sequencing used immunoSEQ multiplex PCR; TCRdb keeps in-frame clones, though not all of them. The sample has over 150,000 clones; over 70% are singletons. Sample: PBMCs. Source of these receptors: a man aged 25-45 years in good health and CMV-seronegative.

The V and J genes are TRBV4-2 and TRBJ2-3; tentative D call: TRBD1 (6 bases). This CDR3 is 19 amino acids long. Germline V CDR1 and CDR2: LGHNA, YNFKEQ. V was cut by 0 bases and J by 1 base, with 20 bases left in between. Here the CDR3 DNA reads TGTGCCAGCAGCCAAGATTGGGGGCTGGCGGATAGAGGCACAGATACGCAGTATTTT. This sequence encodes CASSQDWGLADRGTDTQYF.

The V and J genes are TRBV7-2 and TRBJ2-7, with 8 bases aligning to TRBD2. This CDR3 spans 16 amino acids. Germline loops: CDR1 SGHTA, CDR2 FQGNSA. Trimming removed 1 base from V and 7 bases from J; junction bases left unmatched: 12. The DNA for the CDR3 is TGTGCCAGCAGCTTAGTGCCGAGCGGGGGCTTTGGTGAGCAGTACTTC. It encodes CASSLVPSGGFGEQYF.

The V gene is TRBV6-1, the J gene TRBJ1-6; 11 bases fit TRBD1. Germline assignment: CDR1 MNHNS and CDR2 SASEGT. J lost 7 bases, V lost 4 bases, and 9 bases had no gene match. CDR3 size: 17 residues. The CDR3 sequence is CASSARTGGRGNSPLHF. The CDR3 DNA reads TGTGCCAGCAGTGCAAGGACAGGGGGCCGGGGCAATTCACCCCTCCACTTT.

The table lists this clone with a few counts. The V and J genes are TRBV4-2 and TRBJ2-7; D might be TRBD2 (6 bases). The CDR3 totals 14 residues. CDR1 and CDR2 from the germline V gene are LGHNA and YNFKEQ. V lost 4 bases and J 1 base, leaving 11 bases between the germline ends. Written as DNA, the CDR3 is TGTGCCAGCAGCCCGCGGACTACTTCCTACGAGCAGTACTTC. This codes for CASSPRTTSYEQYF.

This rearrangement joins TRBV28 to TRBJ1-3; the D is unclear. V lost 2 bases to trimming and J lost 0 bases, with 8 bases between them. The V gene's germline CDR1 is MDHEN and CDR2 SYDVKM. CDR3 size: 15 residues. The DNA for the CDR3 is TGTGCCAGCAGTTTACACGGTTCCTCTGGAAACACCATATATTTT. It codes for CASSLHGSSGNTIYF.

V gene TRBV5-4 combines with J gene TRBJ1-4, with TRBD1 identical over 7 bases. The length of the CDR3 is 15 residues. V lost 0 bases to trimming and J lost 8 bases; unmatched junction nucleotides: 7. CDR1 and CDR2 (germline): SGHNT, YYREEE (reference sequence). CDR3 bases: TGTGCCAGCAGCTTGGGGCCAGGGGGAGGCGAAAAACTGTTTTTT. Amino acid sequence: CASSLGPGGGEKLFF. Looking up the rest from reference TRBV5-4 and TRBJ1-4 gives the full variable domain: ETGVTQSPTHLIKTRGQQVTLRCSSQSGHNTVSWYQQALGQGPQFIFQYYREEENGRGNFPPRFSGLQFPNYSSELNVNALELDDSALYLCASSLGPGGGEKLFFGSGTQLSVL.

This clone was seen just once. The V gene is TRBV19, the J gene TRBJ1-5; no definite D call. Trimming took 6 bases from V and 0 from J, leaving 12 bases between them. Germline-derived CDR1 and CDR2 are LNHDA and SQIVND (reference sequence). The CDR3 has 15 amino acids. The CDR3 region is CASRAGSLSNQPQHF. Written as DNA, the CDR3 is TGTGCCAGTAGGGCAGGTTCTCTTAGCAATCAGCCCCAGCATTTT.

The chain combines TRBV5-1 with TRBJ1-2; 8 nucleotides line up with TRBD1. The V gene end was trimmed by 1 base and the J gene end by 3 bases; junction bases not matched to a gene: 2. This CDR3 comprises 14 residues. From germline, CDR1 is SGHRS and CDR2 YFSETQ. CDR3: CASSLQTGDYGYTF. In DNA, the CDR3 is TGCGCCAGCAGCTTGCAGACAGGGGACTATGGCTACACCTTC.

V is TRBV6-1 and J is TRBJ2-5; 7 bases map to TRBD1. V trimming: 7 bases; J trimming: 6 bases; junction bases outside the gene matches: 11. The CDR3 has 14 amino acids. Germline lookup yields CDR1 MNHNS and CDR2 SASEGT. Here the CDR3 DNA reads TGTGCCAGCAATCACCCGGGACAGCGGAAGACCCAGTACTTC. Its protein is CASNHPGQRKTQYF.

With regard to this clone: This CDR3 is also generated by other DNA sequences in the sample. The CDR3 reads CASSPPRGSPNTEAFF. CDR3 nucleotides: TGTGCCAGCTCACCACCCAGGGGAAGCCCCAACACTGAAGCTTTCTTT. The chain carries TRBV18 and TRBJ1-1, with TRBD1 as a possible D gene (6 bases). The CDR3 sequence is 16 residues long. Trimming took off 0 bases at V and 2 bases at J, with 13 bases between the two ends. From germline, CDR1 is KGHSH and CDR2 LQKENI. Variable domain in full (rest from reference TRBV18 and TRBJ1-1): NAGVMQNPRHLVRRRGQEARLRCSPMKGHSHVYWYRQLPEEGLKFMVYLQKENIIDESGMPKERFSAEFPKEGPSILRIQQVVRGDSAAYFCASSPPRGSPNTEAFFGQGTRLTVV.

The V gene is TRBV29-1, the J gene TRBJ1-2, with 7 positions matching TRBD1. The trim removed 4 bases at V and 6 bases at J, leaving 8 bases unmatched. CDR1 and CDR2 (germline): SQVTM, ANQGSEA. This CDR3 contains 13 residues. The CDR3 sequence is CSVVEGAADGYTF. The CDR3, as DNA: TGCAGCGTTGTTGAGGGGGCCGCCGATGGCTACACCTTC. Based on the CDR3 plus reference TRBV29-1 and TRBJ1-2, the full variable domain is SAVISQKPSRDICQRGTSLTIQCQVDSQVTMMFWYRQQPGQSLTLIATANQGSEATYESGFVIDKFPISRPNLTFSTLTVSNMSPEDSSIYLCSVVEGAADGYTFGSGTRLTVV.

This chain uses TRBV4-3 with TRBJ1-5; D possibly corresponds to TRBD1 (5 bases). V was clipped by 0 bases and J by 3 bases, with 15 bases between them. The CDR3 runs 17 residues. Germline assignment: CDR1 LGHNA and CDR2 YSLEER. In nucleotides, the CDR3 is TGCGCCAGCAGCCAAGAGTTGGGACTGTCCTCCAATCAGCCCCAGCATTTT. This sequence encodes CASSQELGLSSNQPQHF.

The chain is built from TRBV4-3 and TRBJ1-5; no clear D. V dropped 1 base and J dropped 4 bases, with 11 bases sitting between them. This CDR3 is built from 15 residues. The V gene's germline CDR1 is LGHNA and CDR2 YSLEER. CDR3 sequence reads: CASSQGWGGNQPQHF. For the CDR3, the DNA is TGCGCCAGCAGCCAAGGGTGGGGAGGGAATCAGCCCCAGCATTTT.

This chain links TRBV5-4 with TRBJ1-2, with unresolved D. This CDR3 has 13 residues. Trimming took off 0 bases at V and 12 bases at J, with 15 bases between the two ends. CDR1 is SGHNT and CDR2 is YYREEE in the germline V gene (reference sequence). The CDR3 reads CASSLDRDIFDTF. CDR3 sequence (DNA): TGTGCCAGCAGCTTGGACAGAGACATTTTCGACACCTTC.

The chain joins TRBV4-3 to TRBJ2-2, with a weak D call TRBD2 (5 bases). Looked up from germline, CDR1 is LGHNA and CDR2 is YSLEER. The V gene lost 2 bases and the J gene lost 0 bases, with 10 bases spanning the gap. The CDR3 length is 16 residues. CDR3 in DNA: TGCGCCAGCAGCCAAAATGTGGACTCGAACACCGGGGAGCTGTTTTTT. This encodes CASSQNVDSNTGELFF.

V gene TRBV9 combines with J gene TRBJ2-5; maybe TRBD1 (8 bases). CDR1 SGDLS and CDR2 YYNGEE come from the germline V gene. The CDR3 totals 15 residues. V was cut by 4 bases and J by 5 bases, with 18 bases left in between. The CDR3, as DNA: TGTGCCAGCAGCCCACGGACAGGGAGGGCCGAGACCCAGTACTTC. Amino acid sequence: CASSPRTGRAETQYF.